The 26 T cell receptor beta chains listed next were all sequenced from one sample in a study of T cells in localized non-small cell lung cancer. Profiled with immunoSEQ multiplex PCR; TCRdb holds only in-frame clones, not every one. The data contain about 91,000 clones, roughly 90% of them singletons. The source was peripheral blood, collected before any cancer treatment. These receptors originate from a man aged 40-75 years with stage I squamous cell lung carcinoma.

This chain connects TRBV7-6 to TRBJ2-5; D gene unclear. In germline, CDR1 is SGHVS, CDR2 FNYEAQ. The CDR3 sequence is 16 residues long. The V end was cut by 1 base, the J end by 0 bases, with 12 bases between. The CDR3 reads CASSLVGLRYQETQYF. For the CDR3, the DNA is TGTGCCAGCAGCTTAGTTGGTCTAAGGTACCAAGAGACCCAGTACTTC.

The rearrangement uses TRBV25-1 and TRBJ2-3; weak D call: TRBD2 (6 bases). Germline values: CDR1 MGHDK, CDR2 SYGVNS. V dropped 0 bases and J dropped 1 base, with 11 bases sitting between them. There are 16 residues in the CDR3. The CDR3 sequence: CASSEYVSGRTDTQYF. CDR3 DNA: TGTGCCAGCAGTGAATATGTTAGCGGACGCACAGATACGCAGTATTTT.

The genes are TRBV10-3 and TRBJ1-6; TRBD1 matches 8 bases. Germline lookup yields CDR1 ENHRY and CDR2 SYGVKD. The V gene end was trimmed by 5 bases and the J gene end by 12 bases; junction bases not matched to a gene: 12. This CDR3 is built from 15 residues. This CDR3 reads CAISMSGQDIGPLHF. CDR3 DNA sequence: TGTGCCATCAGTATGTCGGGACAGGATATCGGACCCCTCCACTTT.

The chain couples TRBV5-1 to TRBJ1-3, with D perhaps matching TRBD1 (5 bases). The germline V and J ends were trimmed by 1 base and 2 bases, with 13 bases remaining between them. Germline-derived CDR1 and CDR2 are SGHRS and YFSETQ. This CDR3 has 16 amino acids. CDR3 nucleotides: TGCGCCAGCAGCTTGATCACAGGAACGACTGGAAACACCATATATTTT. Amino acids: CASSLITGTTGNTIYF.

Here the CDR3 reads CASSLPGQWNTEAFF. In DNA, the CDR3 is TGTGCCAGCAGCCTCCCTGGACAGTGGAACACTGAAGCTTTCTTT. The V gene is TRBV28, the J gene TRBJ1-1, with D possibly TRBD1 on 6 matching bases. Trimming removed 6 bases at V and 1 base at J, with 15 bases between. Germline V CDR1 and CDR2: MDHEN, SYDVKM. The CDR3 has 15 amino acids.

The chain has TRBV6-5 and TRBJ1-2; no firm D call. V lost 3 bases, J lost 1 base, and 9 bases lay in between. CDR1 and CDR2 from the germline V gene are MNHEY and SVGAGI. There are 14 residues in the CDR3. The CDR3 DNA sequence: TGTGCCAGCAGTTATACCCGGGGTAACTATGGCTACACCTTC. It codes for CASSYTRGNYGYTF.

V is TRBV28 and J is TRBJ2-7; TRBD2 is a possible D gene (7 bases). This CDR3 comprises 16 residues. Looked up from germline, CDR1 is MDHEN and CDR2 is SYDVKM. Trimming removed 6 bases at V and 1 base at J, with 19 bases between. CDR3 nucleotide sequence: TGTGCCAGCAGCCCCGGGGGGCCCCTCTTTTCCTACGAGCAGTACTTC. Protein product: CASSPGGPLFSYEQYF.

The chain employs TRBV7-9 and TRBJ1-1; D is undetermined. The CDR3 length is 13 residues. CDR1 SEHNR and CDR2 FQNEAQ come from the germline V gene (reference sequence). The V end was cut by 1 base, the J end by 5 bases, with 8 bases between. The CDR3 spells CASSLDSVTEAFF. For the CDR3, the DNA is TGTGCCAGCAGCTTAGATTCAGTTACTGAAGCTTTCTTT.

The chain employs TRBV2 and TRBJ1-2; D is possibly TRBD1 (6 bases). Germline values: CDR1 SNHLY, CDR2 FYNNEI. The CDR3 is made up of 14 amino acids. The germline V and J ends were trimmed by 1 base and 7 bases, with 13 bases remaining between them. The CDR3 DNA sequence: TGTGCCAGCAGTGAAGGGGGGGCCGGGTCTGGCTACACCTTC. Translation gives CASSEGGAGSGYTF.

The chain recombines TRBV7-9 with TRBJ2-7, with D uncertain. CDR1 and CDR2 (germline): SEHNR, FQNEAQ (reference sequence). CDR3 length equals 14 residues. The V end was cut by 0 bases, the J end by 0 bases, with 6 bases between. CDR3 protein: CASSLARSSYEQYF. DNA for the CDR3: TGTGCCAGCAGCTTAGCTCGGAGCTCCTACGAGCAGTACTTC.

The rearrangement joins TRBV19 to TRBJ2-7, with 11 bases that match TRBD1. The CDR3 runs to 13 residues. Germline CDR1 LNHDA, CDR2 SQIVND (reference sequence). J lost 6 bases, V lost 4 bases, and 2 bases had no gene match. CDR3 amino acids: CASSTDRGPEQYF. Written as DNA, the CDR3 is TGTGCCAGTAGTACGGACAGGGGGCCCGAGCAGTACTTC.

This rearrangement joins TRBV4-3 to TRBJ1-4; D is possibly TRBD1 (5 bases). V was clipped by 1 base and J by 1 base, with 19 bases between them. Germline V lookup: CDR1 LGHNA, CDR2 YSLEER. The CDR3 spans 19 residues. The chain's CDR3 is CASSQALGTPGRTNEKLFF. The CDR3 DNA follows: TGCGCCAGCAGCCAAGCCCTCGGGACTCCAGGCCGAACTAATGAAAAACTGTTTTTT.

The V gene is TRBV5-1, the J gene TRBJ1-3; D might be TRBD1 (6 bases). Germline assignment: CDR1 SGHRS and CDR2 YFSETQ. V was shortened by 5 bases and J by 1 base, with 7 bases between the two germline ends. There are 13 residues in the CDR3. Here the CDR3 reads CASSQGSGNTIYF. CDR3 bases: TGCGCCAGCAGTCAGGGGTCTGGAAACACCATATATTTT.

The genes are TRBV7-9 and TRBJ1-5; D might be TRBD1 (6 bases). The germline gives CDR1 SEHNR, CDR2 FQNEAQ (reference sequence). This CDR3 is built from 13 residues. Trimming cost V 2 bases and J 5 bases, with 7 bases left between them. The CDR3 coding sequence is TGTGCCAGCAGCTTACGACAGGATCAGCCCCAGCATTTT. Amino acids: CASSLRQDQPQHF.

The count of this clone is one. The V and J genes are TRBV19 and TRBJ1-6; 8 bases align to TRBD1. The V segment lost 3 bases and the J segment 7 bases; nucleotides outside the gene matches: 5. The length of the CDR3 is 15 residues. Germline CDR1 and CDR2: LNHDA and SQIVND (reference sequence). The CDR3 reads CASSIQGAGNSPLHF. The DNA of the CDR3 is TGTGCCAGTAGTATTCAGGGGGCCGGCAATTCACCCCTCCACTTT.

The J gene is TRBJ2-2, the V gene TRBV18; the D is unclear. The germline V gene has CDR1 KGHSH and CDR2 LQKENI. V lost 5 bases and J 4 bases, leaving 5 bases between the germline ends. The CDR3 consists of 12 residues. CDR3: CASSKFTGELFF. Here the CDR3 DNA reads TGTGCCAGCTCAAAATTCACCGGGGAGCTGTTTTTT.

The chain uses TRBV10-2 and TRBJ1-4; tentatively, D is TRBD1 (6 bases). The CDR3 is 12 amino acids. Germline assignment: CDR1 WSHSY and CDR2 SAAADI. Trimming shortened V by 5 bases and J by 10 bases, and 11 bases separated the two germline ends. The CDR3 reads CASSQQGGKLFF. The CDR3 DNA follows: TGCGCCAGCAGTCAGCAAGGGGGAAAACTGTTTTTT.

The chain carries TRBV2 and TRBJ2-1; 7 positions match TRBD1. This CDR3 is built from 13 residues. J lost 13 bases, V lost 4 bases, and 10 bases had no gene match. Germline lookup yields CDR1 SNHLY and CDR2 FYNNEI. The CDR3 protein is CASSARDRVVQFF. CDR3 sequence (DNA): TGTGCCAGCAGTGCAAGGGACAGAGTGGTTCAGTTCTTC.

The V gene is TRBV29-1, the J gene TRBJ2-3; D is ambiguous. This CDR3 has 13 amino acids. Trimming left V 8 bases short and J 0 bases short, with 12 bases between. The germline gives CDR1 SQVTM, CDR2 ANQGSEA. The CDR3: CSLSVISTDTQYF. Written as DNA, the CDR3 is TGCAGCCTAAGTGTAATCAGCACAGATACGCAGTATTTT.

This clone was seen just once. This chain uses TRBV19 with TRBJ2-3, with D possibly TRBD1 on 6 matching bases. Germline V gives CDR1 LNHDA, CDR2 SQIVND (reference sequence). The V end lost 6 bases, the J end lost 7 bases, and 11 bases lay between the germline ends. The CDR3 runs to 12 residues. The CDR3 loop is CASSQGKNTQYF. The CDR3 coding sequence is TGTGCCAGTAGCCAGGGGAAAAATACGCAGTATTTT.

The gene calls are TRBV28 and TRBJ1-1, with 9 positions matching TRBD1. With V trimmed by 11 bases and J by 4 bases, 14 bases remained unmatched. CDR3 length equals 15 residues. The germline V gene has CDR1 MDHEN and CDR2 SYDVKM. The CDR3 protein is CAAPRPGTGRTEAFF. CDR3 nucleotides: TGTGCCGCTCCCCGACCTGGGACAGGGCGCACTGAAGCTTTCTTT.

This chain links TRBV5-4 with TRBJ1-3; tentatively, D is TRBD1 (5 bases). V shed 3 bases and J shed 3 bases, with 16 bases lying between them. This CDR3 contains 16 residues. Germline CDR1 SGHNT, CDR2 YYREEE (reference sequence). The CDR3 bases are TGTGCCAGCAGCTCCCAGGGAGTTCACGTTGGAAACACCATATATTTT. Translating it yields CASSSQGVHVGNTIYF.

The chain couples TRBV7-9 to TRBJ1-2; no reliable D call. Germline V gene lookup returns CDR1 SEHNR and CDR2 FQNEAQ (reference sequence). This CDR3 contains 13 residues. Between the trimmed V and J ends, which lost 5 bases and 0 bases, there was a span of 7 bases. Here the CDR3 reads CASSSGSNYGYTF. In DNA form, the CDR3 reads TGTGCCAGCAGCAGTGGGTCTAACTATGGCTACACCTTC.

The chain uses TRBV6-1 and TRBJ1-5; a weak D match, TRBD1 (6 bases). The CDR3 is 13 amino acids. The germline V gene encodes CDR1 MNHNS and CDR2 SASEGT. V was trimmed by 8 bases and J by 6 bases, leaving 14 bases between them. The chain's CDR3 is CASVMGAGQPQHF. The CDR3 DNA is TGTGCCAGCGTCATGGGGGCTGGTCAGCCCCAGCATTTT.

The sample holds a few counts of this clone. The V and J genes are TRBV9 and TRBJ1-2; unclear D gene. V lost 4 bases and J lost 3, with 10 bases in between. CDR1 and CDR2 from the germline V gene are SGDLS and YYNGEE. This CDR3 is built from 13 residues. CDR3 coding DNA: TGTGCCAGCAGCCCACGCGGAGACTATGGCTACACCTTC. It codes for CASSPRGDYGYTF.

The chain couples TRBV2 to TRBJ1-4; D is uncertain. The CDR3 is 13 residues long. Trimming stripped 5 bases from V and 7 bases from J, with 11 bases between. In germline, CDR1 is SNHLY, CDR2 FYNNEI. The CDR3 sequence: CASSPRPREKLFF. Here the CDR3 DNA reads TGTGCCAGCAGTCCCCGGCCTCGTGAAAAACTGTTTTTT.